The clone carrying this T cell receptor (beta chain) was recorded at least ten times. Its target is not known. This sample was included in a study of T cells after posttransplantation cyclophosphamide. Study-level points and caveats: TRB clonality was highly associated with recipient CMV seropositivity and reactivation. Skin or GI-infiltrating T cells shared few TRB sequences with blood.

Treatment was busulfan-fludarabine conditioning, a marrow graft, and cyclophosphamide on days +3 and +4. The protocol was immunoSEQ multiplex PCR, while the TCRdb copy is restricted to in-frame clones and leaves out a portion. This sample carries around 3,000 clones, none of them present only once. The length of the CDR3 is 15 residues. Germline V gene sequence: CDR1 SGHRS, CDR2 YFSETQ. Trimming removed 0 bases from V and 6 bases from J; junction bases left unmatched: 5. The sample in question was PBMCs, obtained after allogeneic stem cell transplant with posttransplant cyclophosphamide. V is TRBV5-1 and J is TRBJ2-4, with 8 positions matching TRBD2. The sequence came from a male patient aged 25-45 years who received an allogeneic stem cell transplant from a related donor, was CMV-positive, and had acute GVHD only. The graft donor may be the source of some T cells. Here the CDR3 reads CASSLAGGGLNIQYF. The CDR3 nucleotides are TGCGCCAGCAGCTTGGCCGGGGGGGGGTTAAACATTCAGTACTTC.